This TCR beta chain was captured in a study of T cell responses to AZD1222 COVID-19 vaccine. The CDR3 spans 11 residues. Between the trimmed V and J ends, which lost 5 bases and 11 bases, there was a span of 12 bases. Germline CDR1 SGHTA, CDR2 FQGNSA. Sequencing was performed with immunoSEQ multiplex PCR; in TCRdb, only in-frame clones are kept and a portion is missing. The sample holds about 97,000 clones, more than 70% seen once. Whole-study results and caveats: Baseline antibody screening turned up just six or seven seropositive AZD1222 recipients.

Remarks on this clone: Its antigen remains unidentified.

The receptor's source is an adult in good health. Sample: peripheral blood, taken on day 0 of AZD1222 vaccination. The V call is TRBV7-2, the J call TRBJ1-1; no reliable D call. Written as DNA, the CDR3 is TGTGCCAGCAGCCCCTCGGCGCGGGCTTTCTTT. It encodes CASSPSARAFF. The full variable domain, in which reference TRBV7-2 and TRBJ1-1 provide the parts outside the CDR3, is GAGVSQSPSNKVTEKGKDVELRCDPISGHTALYWYRQSLGQGLEFLIYFQGNSAPDKSGLPSDRFSAERTGGSVSTLTIQRTQQEDSAVYLCASSPSARAFFGQGTRLTVV.